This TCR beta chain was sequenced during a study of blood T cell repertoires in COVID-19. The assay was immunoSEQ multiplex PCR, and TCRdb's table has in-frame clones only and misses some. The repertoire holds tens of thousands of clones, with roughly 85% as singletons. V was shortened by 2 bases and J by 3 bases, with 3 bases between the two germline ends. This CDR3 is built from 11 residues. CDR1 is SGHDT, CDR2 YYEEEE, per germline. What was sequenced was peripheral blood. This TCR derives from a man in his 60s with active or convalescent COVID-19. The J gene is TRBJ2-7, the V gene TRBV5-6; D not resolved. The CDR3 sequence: CASSFYYEQYF. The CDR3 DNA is TGTGCCAGCAGCTTTTACTACGAGCAGTACTTC.